The rows below give T cell receptor beta chains drawn from one sample of a study of T cells in Graves' hyperthyroidism and ophthalmopathy. TCRdb ran MiXCR on the multiplex PCR reads and lists one entry per CDR3 protein. Counted here are a few hundred thousand distinct CDR3 sequences, around 13% occurring once; the ten biggest clones make up 34%. Input material: blood. Receptor source: a woman aged 40 to 50 with Graves' ophthalmopathy. Both conserved end residues are part of each CDR3. Fields, in order: D gene, V gene, J gene, clone size, CDR3 protein, CDR3 DNA. A D gene is named only where the DNA matches it firmly. Clone size is shown for a subset of rows, as once, few, many or a class of expanded clone.

d_call: -
v_call: TRBV19
j_call: TRBJ2-3
clone_size: -
cdr3_aa: CASNGGDTLTQYF
cdr3_nt: TGTGCCAGTAACGGCGGGGACACCTTGACGCAGTATTTT

d_call: TRBD1
v_call: TRBV2
j_call: TRBJ1-5
clone_size: few
cdr3_aa: CASRGQGGISNNQPQHF
cdr3_nt: TGTGCCAGCAGGGGACAGGGAGGTATCAGTAACAATCAGCCCCAGCATTTT

d_call: -
v_call: TRBV5-8
j_call: TRBJ1-5
clone_size: many
cdr3_aa: CASSLTGGSYNQPQHF
cdr3_nt: TGTGCCAGCAGCTTGACGGGGGGGAGTTACAATCAGCCCCAGCATTTT

d_call: -
v_call: TRBV9
j_call: TRBJ1-2
clone_size: few
cdr3_aa: CASSVGAGIYGYTF
cdr3_nt: TGTGCCAGCAGCGTAGGGGCAGGGATCTATGGCTACACCTTC

d_call: TRBD1
v_call: TRBV11-2
j_call: TRBJ2-7
clone_size: many
cdr3_aa: CASSPINRGTGYEQYF
cdr3_nt: TGTGCCAGCAGCCCCATCAACAGGGGAACGGGCTACGAGCAGTACTTC

d_call: TRBD2
v_call: TRBV6-5
j_call: TRBJ2-2
clone_size: many
cdr3_aa: CASSYIAGGTGELFF
cdr3_nt: TGTGCCAGCAGTTACATAGCGGGGGGGACCGGGGAGCTGTTTTTT

d_call: TRBD2
v_call: TRBV11-3
j_call: TRBJ2-3
clone_size: -
cdr3_aa: CASSPLTSGRGDTQYF
cdr3_nt: TGTGCCAGCAGCCCGCTCACTAGCGGGAGGGGAGATACGCAGTATTTT

d_call: -
v_call: TRBV10-3
j_call: TRBJ2-1
clone_size: few
cdr3_aa: CASGGYNEQFF
cdr3_nt: TGTGCCTCAGGCGGCTACAATGAGCAGTTCTTC

d_call: -
v_call: TRBV10-1
j_call: TRBJ2-7
clone_size: many
cdr3_aa: CASTYEQYF
cdr3_nt: TGCGCCAGTACCTACGAGCAGTACTTC

d_call: TRBD1
v_call: TRBV12-3/TRBV12-4
j_call: TRBJ1-2
clone_size: many
cdr3_aa: CASSSPGQVVYGYTF
cdr3_nt: TGTGCCAGCAGTTCCCCCGGACAGGTAGTCTATGGCTACACCTTC

d_call: -
v_call: TRBV5-4
j_call: TRBJ2-1
clone_size: -
cdr3_aa: CASSLEWTDPTYNEQFF
cdr3_nt: TGTGCCAGCAGCTTGGAATGGACAGACCCGACCTACAATGAGCAGTTCTTC

d_call: -
v_call: TRBV7-9
j_call: TRBJ2-2
clone_size: many
cdr3_aa: CASTHDNTGELFF
cdr3_nt: TGTGCCAGCACTCACGATAACACCGGGGAGCTGTTTTTT

d_call: -
v_call: TRBV18
j_call: TRBJ1-5
clone_size: -
cdr3_aa: CASSPPNRASQPQHF
cdr3_nt: TGTGCCAGCTCACCACCGAACAGGGCGAGTCAGCCCCAGCATTTT

d_call: TRBD2
v_call: TRBV4-1
j_call: TRBJ2-5
clone_size: few
cdr3_aa: CASSQEMTSGGKKETQYF
cdr3_nt: TGCGCCAGCAGCCAAGAAATGACTAGCGGGGGGAAGAAAGAGACCCAGTACTTC

d_call: TRBD1
v_call: TRBV6-1
j_call: TRBJ1-2
clone_size: many
cdr3_aa: CASRGTGEYGYTF
cdr3_nt: TGTGCCAGCAGGGGAACAGGGGAATATGGCTACACCTTC

d_call: TRBD1
v_call: TRBV27
j_call: TRBJ2-1
clone_size: few
cdr3_aa: CASGFSGTGISNEQFF
cdr3_nt: TGTGCCAGCGGTTTCTCCGGGACAGGGATATCAAATGAGCAGTTCTTC

d_call: -
v_call: TRBV20-1
j_call: TRBJ2-2
clone_size: -
cdr3_aa: CSARDGRTPLTGELFF
cdr3_nt: TGCAGTGCTAGGGATGGCAGGACCCCTCTCACCGGGGAGCTGTTTTTT

d_call: -
v_call: TRBV30
j_call: TRBJ1-4
clone_size: few
cdr3_aa: CAWSVKASPTNEKLFF
cdr3_nt: TGTGCCTGGAGTGTAAAAGCGTCCCCAACTAATGAAAAACTGTTTTTT

d_call: TRBD2
v_call: TRBV12-3/TRBV12-4
j_call: TRBJ2-1
clone_size: many
cdr3_aa: CASSSGRSHTYNEQFF
cdr3_nt: TGTGCCAGCAGTAGCGGGAGGTCGCATACTTACAATGAGCAGTTCTTC

d_call: TRBD1
v_call: TRBV12-3/TRBV12-4
j_call: TRBJ2-7
clone_size: many
cdr3_aa: CASSTHRGLPYEQYF
cdr3_nt: TGTGCCAGCAGTACCCACAGGGGGCTACCCTACGAGCAGTACTTC

d_call: TRBD1
v_call: TRBV25-1
j_call: TRBJ2-3
clone_size: many
cdr3_aa: CASRVTGVDTQYF
cdr3_nt: TGTGCCAGCAGGGTAACAGGGGTCGATACGCAGTATTTT

d_call: TRBD1
v_call: TRBV20-1
j_call: TRBJ2-1
clone_size: many
cdr3_aa: CSAHAGTVNYNEQFF
cdr3_nt: TGCAGTGCCCACGCCGGGACAGTGAACTACAATGAGCAGTTCTTC

d_call: TRBD1
v_call: TRBV6-1
j_call: TRBJ1-1
clone_size: many
cdr3_aa: CASSEIGRGSTEAFF
cdr3_nt: TGTGCCAGCAGTGAAATTGGCAGGGGGAGCACTGAAGCTTTCTTT

d_call: -
v_call: TRBV30
j_call: TRBJ1-5
clone_size: -
cdr3_aa: CAWTLDRNQPQHF
cdr3_nt: TGTGCCTGGACCCTGGACAGAAATCAGCCCCAGCATTTT

d_call: TRBD1
v_call: TRBV7-8
j_call: TRBJ1-1
clone_size: few
cdr3_aa: CASSLIGQGTEAFF
cdr3_nt: TGTGCCAGCAGCTTAATAGGACAGGGCACTGAAGCTTTCTTT

d_call: -
v_call: TRBV6-1
j_call: TRBJ1-1
clone_size: -
cdr3_aa: CASSPRLRAGTEAFF
cdr3_nt: TGTGCCAGCAGTCCGCGACTCAGGGCGGGGACTGAAGCTTTCTTT

d_call: -
v_call: TRBV29-1
j_call: TRBJ1-1
clone_size: few
cdr3_aa: CSVEDSGSGDTEAFF
cdr3_nt: TGCAGCGTTGAAGATAGCGGCAGTGGGGACACTGAAGCTTTCTTT

d_call: TRBD1
v_call: TRBV6-1
j_call: TRBJ2-1
clone_size: many
cdr3_aa: CASTQGSGTGGRSEQFF
cdr3_nt: TGTGCCAGCACCCAAGGATCCGGGACAGGGGGCAGGAGTGAGCAGTTCTTC

d_call: -
v_call: TRBV27
j_call: TRBJ2-3
clone_size: many
cdr3_aa: CASSLDPGPMPPDTQYF
cdr3_nt: TGTGCCAGCAGTTTAGATCCAGGGCCTATGCCCCCAGATACGCAGTATTTT

d_call: TRBD2
v_call: TRBV27
j_call: TRBJ2-7
clone_size: -
cdr3_aa: CASSLSGGAREQYF
cdr3_nt: TGTGCCAGCAGTTTGAGCGGGGGGGCGCGTGAGCAGTACTTC

d_call: -
v_call: TRBV5-4
j_call: TRBJ1-1
clone_size: -
cdr3_aa: CASSLGGAGWASNTEAFF
cdr3_nt: TGTGCCAGCAGCTTGGGGGGGGCAGGCTGGGCGTCCAACACTGAAGCTTTCTTT

d_call: -
v_call: TRBV5-1
j_call: TRBJ2-1
clone_size: few
cdr3_aa: CASSPDIRGGQFF
cdr3_nt: TGCGCCAGCTCCCCGGACATTAGGGGGGGGCAGTTCTTC

d_call: TRBD2
v_call: TRBV4-1
j_call: TRBJ2-4
clone_size: few
cdr3_aa: CASSQDSSGGAWNIQYF
cdr3_nt: TGCGCCAGCAGCCAAGATTCCAGCGGGGGGGCCTGGAACATTCAGTACTTC

d_call: -
v_call: TRBV11-2
j_call: TRBJ1-1
clone_size: many
cdr3_aa: CASSLGAGRDTEAFF
cdr3_nt: TGTGCCAGCAGCTTGGGGGCCGGGAGGGACACTGAAGCTTTCTTT

d_call: -
v_call: TRBV7-9
j_call: TRBJ2-7
clone_size: -
cdr3_aa: CASSLARAAYEQYF
cdr3_nt: TGTGCCAGCAGCTTAGCCAGGGCAGCCTACGAGCAGTACTTC

d_call: -
v_call: TRBV14
j_call: TRBJ1-1
clone_size: many
cdr3_aa: CASSQELANTEAFF
cdr3_nt: TGTGCCAGCAGCCAAGAACTGGCGAACACTGAAGCTTTCTTT

d_call: -
v_call: TRBV12-5
j_call: TRBJ2-3
clone_size: many
cdr3_aa: CASAGSLTDTQYF
cdr3_nt: TGTGCTAGTGCGGGCTCTCTCACAGATACGCAGTATTTT

d_call: TRBD1
v_call: TRBV6-1
j_call: TRBJ1-5
clone_size: many
cdr3_aa: CASSEGQGIQPQHF
cdr3_nt: TGTGCCAGCAGTGAAGGACAGGGAATTCAGCCCCAGCATTTT

d_call: -
v_call: TRBV7-9
j_call: TRBJ2-3
clone_size: -
cdr3_aa: CASSPWGGVVTDTQYF
cdr3_nt: TGTGCCAGCAGCCCCTGGGGGGGCGTAGTCACAGATACGCAGTATTTT

d_call: -
v_call: TRBV2
j_call: TRBJ1-1
clone_size: many
cdr3_aa: CASSEEQNTEAFF
cdr3_nt: TGTGCCAGCAGTGAGGAGCAGAACACTGAAGCTTTCTTT

d_call: -
v_call: TRBV19
j_call: TRBJ2-2
clone_size: -
cdr3_aa: CAGSIGSTGELFF
cdr3_nt: TGTGCCGGTAGTATTGGGAGCACCGGGGAGCTGTTTTTT

d_call: TRBD2
v_call: TRBV20-1
j_call: TRBJ2-1
clone_size: many
cdr3_aa: CSAMASGGAYYNEQFF
cdr3_nt: TGCAGTGCTATGGCTAGCGGGGGGGCTTACTACAATGAGCAGTTCTTC

d_call: TRBD2
v_call: TRBV7-9
j_call: TRBJ2-1
clone_size: -
cdr3_aa: CASSTALSGRAVNEQFF
cdr3_nt: TGTGCCAGCAGCACGGCCCTCAGCGGGAGGGCCGTCAATGAGCAGTTCTTC

d_call: TRBD1
v_call: TRBV11-1
j_call: TRBJ1-2
clone_size: many
cdr3_aa: CASSFSPGQGALAGYTF
cdr3_nt: TGTGCCAGCAGCTTTTCTCCGGGACAGGGGGCCCTAGCTGGCTACACCTTC

d_call: TRBD1
v_call: TRBV28
j_call: TRBJ2-3
clone_size: many
cdr3_aa: CASSLNRDRGTDTQYF
cdr3_nt: TGTGCCAGCAGTCTCAACCGGGACAGGGGGACAGATACGCAGTATTTT

d_call: -
v_call: TRBV6-1
j_call: TRBJ2-3
clone_size: many
cdr3_aa: CASSPTYLKDTQYF
cdr3_nt: TGTGCCAGCAGTCCGACGTATCTGAAGGATACGCAGTATTTT

d_call: -
v_call: TRBV2
j_call: TRBJ2-7
clone_size: many
cdr3_aa: CASSDGAGFYEQYF
cdr3_nt: TGTGCCAGCAGTGATGGGGCAGGCTTCTACGAGCAGTACTTC

d_call: -
v_call: TRBV6-6
j_call: TRBJ2-1
clone_size: many
cdr3_aa: CASSYSRIGGSAEFF
cdr3_nt: TGTGCCAGCAGTTACTCCCGAATTGGGGGGTCCGCGGAGTTCTTC

d_call: -
v_call: TRBV11-2
j_call: TRBJ1-1
clone_size: many
cdr3_aa: CASSSFWSMNTEAFF
cdr3_nt: TGTGCCAGCAGCTCCTTCTGGAGCATGAACACTGAAGCTTTCTTT